Each of the 23 T cell receptor beta chains below was sequenced from the same sample in a study of T-cell reconstitution after alpha-beta-depleted transplantation in children. Unique molecular identifiers were used to barcode this TCRbeta library. TCRdb independently ran MiXCR on the PCR reads; one entry per CDR3 protein. The table has over 100,000 distinct CDR3 sequences, about 7.5% seen once. The sequencing here drew on PBMCs, taken before TCRalphabeta/CD19-depleted stem cell transplant. The source is a boy under 10 years old with acute lymphoblastic leukemia, due to receive a stem cell transplant.

This clonotype was counted at least ten times. The chain joins TRBV9 to TRBJ2-2; D is possibly TRBD1 (6 bases). Trimming shortened V by 3 bases and J by 5 bases, and 14 bases separated the two germline ends. Germline V gene data show CDR1 as SGDLS and CDR2 as YYNGEE. This CDR3 spans 15 amino acids. The CDR3 sequence: CASSATTTGTGELFF. The CDR3 nucleotides read TGTGCCAGCAGCGCCACGACCACAGGGACCGGGGAGCTGTTTTTT. Full variable domain (missing parts from reference TRBV9 and TRBJ2-2): DSGVTQTPKHLITATGQRVTLRCSPRSGDLSVYWYQQSLDQGLQFLIQYYNGEERAKGNILERFSAQQFPDLHSELNLSSLELGDSALYFCASSATTTGTGELFFGEGSRLTVL.

The V and J genes are TRBV18 and TRBJ2-4, with 11 bases lining up with TRBD2. The ends lost 3 bases at V and 6 bases at J; junction bases unmatched: 4. The CDR3 spans 15 residues. CDR1 is KGHSH and CDR2 is LQKENI in the germline V gene. CDR3 protein: CASSPLAGGGNIQYF. CDR3 in DNA: TGTGCCAGCTCACCTCTAGCGGGGGGAGGAAACATTCAGTACTTC. Drawing the rest from reference TRBV18 and TRBJ2-4, the complete variable domain is NAGVMQNPRHLVRRRGQEARLRCSPMKGHSHVYWYRQLPEEGLKFMVYLQKENIIDESGMPKERFSAEFPKEGPSILRIQQVVRGDSAAYFCASSPLAGGGNIQYFGAGTRLSVL.

V and J are TRBV18 and TRBJ2-1, with 11 bases aligning to TRBD2. The CDR3 sequence is 19 residues long. Looked up from germline, CDR1 is KGHSH and CDR2 is LQKENI. The V and J ends lost 1 base and 1 base, in that order; junction bases with no gene match: 9. The CDR3 nucleotides read TGTGCCAGCTCACCACGGGTAGCGGGGGGGTTCAGTTCCTACAATGAGCAGTTCTTC. It specifies CASSPRVAGGFSSYNEQFF.

In this sample, this clonotype turned up many times. The chain is built from TRBV20-1 and TRBJ1-1; maybe TRBD1 (5 bases). This CDR3 has 12 residues. V lost 6 bases to trimming and J lost 2 bases, with 10 bases between them. The germline CDR1 and CDR2 sequences are DFQATT and SNEGSKA (reference sequence). The CDR3 nucleotides are TGCAGTGCCCTGACAGTAAACACTGAAGCTTTCTTT. Translation gives CSALTVNTEAFF.

This clonotype was found many times. The V gene is TRBV9, the J gene TRBJ2-1, with TRBD2 identical over 9 bases. CDR3 length equals 17 residues. Trimming removed 0 bases from V and 4 bases from J; junction bases left unmatched: 8. From germline, CDR1 is SGDLS and CDR2 YYNGEE. CDR3 protein: CASSVAGSGGRYNEQFF. CDR3 sequence (DNA): TGTGCCAGCAGCGTAGCCGGGAGCGGGGGGAGATACAATGAGCAGTTCTTC.

This clonotype was found many times. The genes are TRBV6-1 and TRBJ1-1; D remains unclear. Germline CDR1 reads MNHNS; CDR2 reads SASEGT. V was cut by 3 bases and J by 4 bases, with 6 bases left in between. The CDR3 sequence is 12 residues long. Here the CDR3 DNA reads TGTGCCAGCAGTGACGGATTCACTGAAGCTTTCTTT. Translated: CASSDGFTEAFF.

This clonotype was seen a few times. The chain joins TRBV6-2 or TRBV6-3 to TRBJ1-5; maybe TRBD1 (6 bases). The V gene's germline CDR1 is MNHEY and CDR2 SVGEGT. This CDR3 comprises 18 residues. Between the trimmed V and J ends, which lost 4 bases and 0 bases, there was a span of 19 bases. This CDR3 is CASSWYRVGGYSNQPQHF. CDR3 DNA sequence: TGTGCCAGCAGTTGGTACAGGGTGGGAGGATATAGCAATCAGCCCCAGCATTTT.

This clonotype has at least ten counts. This sequence joins TRBV7-9 and TRBJ1-1; no clear D gene. Germline-derived CDR1 and CDR2 are SEHNR and FQNEAQ (reference sequence). CDR3 length: 16 amino acids. V was pared by 6 bases and J by 6 bases, with 23 bases between. The CDR3 spells CASSPPRSSGSPEAFF. The CDR3 coding sequence is TGTGCCAGCAGTCCGCCGAGAAGCTCGGGGTCCCCTGAAGCTTTCTTT.

The sample holds a few counts of this clonotype. The chain uses TRBV13 and TRBJ1-2, with 8 nucleotides matching TRBD1. The CDR3 runs to 14 residues. The germline gives CDR1 PRHDT, CDR2 FYEKMQ (reference sequence). Trimming cost V 4 bases and J 4 bases; bases outside gene matches: 5. The CDR3 loop reads CASSSYTGGYGYTF. The CDR3 nucleotides read TGTGCCAGCAGCTCCTATACAGGGGGCTATGGCTACACCTTC.

Ten or more counts support this clonotype. This chain uses TRBV12-3 or TRBV12-4 with TRBJ2-7; D gene unclear. The CDR3 consists of 15 residues. V dropped 4 bases and J dropped 0 bases, with 13 bases sitting between them. CDR3 sequence (DNA): TGTGCCAGCAGTTCGCACGACCGACTCTCCTACGAGCAGTACTTC. It encodes CASSSHDRLSYEQYF.

This clonotype came up many times. The genes are TRBV20-1 and TRBJ2-3; 8 nucleotides match TRBD2. The CDR3 covers 14 residues. The V and J ends lost 6 bases and 5 bases, in that order; junction bases with no gene match: 10. In germline, CDR1 is DFQATT, CDR2 SNEGSKA (reference sequence). CDR3 region: CSAPPGGPGDTQYF. The CDR3 DNA sequence: TGCAGTGCCCCCCCGGGGGGGCCTGGAGATACGCAGTATTTT.

The rearrangement joins TRBV15 to TRBJ2-7; 10 bases map to TRBD2. Trimming cost V 6 bases and J 4 bases; bases outside gene matches: 9. CDR3 length: 15 residues. The V gene's germline CDR1 is LNHNV and CDR2 YYDKDF (reference sequence). In DNA, the CDR3 is TGTGCCACCAGTCTCCTAGCGGGGGACCCATACGAGCAGTACTTC. This translates into CATSLLAGDPYEQYF. Together with reference TRBV15 and TRBJ2-7, the CDR3 gives the full variable domain: DAMVIQNPRYQVTQFGKPVTLSCSQTLNHNVMYWYQQKSSQAPKLLFHYYDKDFNNEADTPDNFQSRRPNTSFCFLDIRSPGLGDTAMYLCATSLLAGDPYEQYFGPGTRLTVT.

This clonotype was detected many times. The V and J genes are TRBV7-9 and TRBJ2-7; tentatively, D is TRBD1 or TRBD2 (5 bases each). The CDR3 totals 13 residues. Per the germline V gene, CDR1 is SEHNR and CDR2 is FQNEAQ (reference sequence). Between the trimmed V and J ends, which lost 4 bases and 3 bases, there was a span of 10 bases. The CDR3 loop is CASSSPGSYEQYF. In DNA, the CDR3 is TGTGCCAGCAGCTCCCCAGGGAGCTACGAGCAGTACTTC.

This clonotype was recorded only once. This may be a read error: a much more frequent sequence differs by one nucleotide. The chain combines TRBV5-1 with TRBJ1-5, with D possibly being TRBD1 (6 bases). The germline CDR1 and CDR2 sequences are SGHRS and YFSETQ. The CDR3 is 15 residues long. The CDR3 protein is CAGSPIGGENQPQHF. As DNA, the CDR3 is TGCGCCGGCAGCCCTATAGGGGGGGAGAATCAGCCCCAGCATTTT. The full variable domain, completed using reference TRBV5-1 and TRBJ1-5, is KAGVTQTPRYLIKTRGQQVTLSCSPISGHRSVSWYQQTPGQGLQFLFEYFSETQRNKGNFPGRFSGRQFSNSRSEMNVSTLELGDSALYLCAGSPIGGENQPQHFGDGTRLSIL.

This clonotype was picked up many times. J is TRBJ1-4 and V is TRBV7-2; D remains ambiguous. Looked up from germline, CDR1 is SGHTA and CDR2 is FQGNSA. This CDR3 spans 11 amino acids. Trimming pared 2 bases from V and 7 bases from J, leaving 2 bases between. CDR3 sequence reads: CASSLSEKLFF. CDR3 bases: TGTGCCAGCAGCTTAAGTGAAAAACTGTTTTTT. Using reference TRBV7-2 and TRBJ1-4 for the parts outside the CDR3, the full variable domain is GAGVSQSPSNKVTEKGKDVELRCDPISGHTALYWYRQSLGQGLEFLIYFQGNSAPDKSGLPSDRFSAERTGGSVSTLTIQRTQQEDSAVYLCASSLSEKLFFGSGTQLSVL.

The chain links TRBV5-1 to TRBJ2-7, with 12 nucleotides matching TRBD1. This CDR3 has 14 amino acids. The junction had 0 bases not matched to a gene; V was cut back by 0 bases and J by 5 bases. CDR1 SGHRS and CDR2 YFSETQ come from the germline V gene. The CDR3 DNA reads TGCGCCAGCAGCTTGGGGGACAGGGGGCACGAGCAGTACTTC. As protein: CASSLGDRGHEQYF.

This clonotype was counted at least ten times. The chain recombines TRBV6-1 with TRBJ1-4; D is possibly TRBD1 (5 bases). Germline CDR1 MNHNS, CDR2 SASEGT. V was shortened by 1 base and J by 7 bases, with 13 bases between the two germline ends. The length of the CDR3 is 15 residues. CDR3 sequence (DNA): TGTGCCAGCAGTGAAGACGAGGGAAGGGGTGAAAAACTGTTTTTT. Translated: CASSEDEGRGEKLFF.

This clonotype was seen only a few times. The rearrangement links TRBV7-2 to TRBJ1-4, with a possible D match to TRBD1 (5 bases). V shed 5 bases and J shed 7 bases, with 14 bases lying between them. Looked up from germline, CDR1 is SGHTA and CDR2 is FQGNSA. This CDR3 has 14 residues. CDR3: CASSRGGFGEKLFF. CDR3 DNA: TGTGCCAGCAGCCGCGGGGGGTTCGGTGAAAAACTGTTTTTT.

This clonotype was observed many times. The rearrangement uses TRBV15 and TRBJ2-3; TRBD1 matches 8 bases. J was trimmed by 2 bases and V by 3 bases; bases with no gene match: 4. In germline, CDR1 is LNHNV, CDR2 YYDKDF (reference sequence). This CDR3 region has 15 residues. The CDR3 DNA follows: TGTGCCACCAGCAGCAGACAGGGGCTCACAGATACGCAGTATTTT. It encodes CATSSRQGLTDTQYF.

This clonotype was counted at least ten times. The chain uses TRBV5-1 and TRBJ2-4, with D possibly being TRBD1 (5 bases). The CDR3 covers 13 residues. V dropped 4 bases and J dropped 6 bases, with 11 bases sitting between them. Germline-derived CDR1 and CDR2 are SGHRS and YFSETQ. In DNA form, the CDR3 reads TGCGCCAGCAGCGTATTCGACAGAAACATTCAGTACTTC. Its protein product is CASSVFDRNIQYF.

This clonotype was recorded many times. The V call is TRBV7-2, the J call TRBJ2-3, with D possibly TRBD2 on 7 matching bases. Germline CDR1 and CDR2: SGHTA and FQGNSA. There are 15 residues in the CDR3. V gave up 8 bases and J gave up 1 base, with 16 bases separating them. The CDR3 here is CASGSGGLGTDTQYF. In nucleotides, the CDR3 is TGTGCCAGCGGGTCGGGGGGCCTCGGCACAGATACGCAGTATTTT. Using reference TRBV7-2 and TRBJ2-3 for the parts outside the CDR3, the full variable domain is GAGVSQSPSNKVTEKGKDVELRCDPISGHTALYWYRQSLGQGLEFLIYFQGNSAPDKSGLPSDRFSAERTGGSVSTLTIQRTQQEDSAVYLCASGSGGLGTDTQYFGPGTRLTVL.

This clonotype was seen only a few times. CDR3 residues: CASSQGPSYNEQFF. The CDR3 nucleotides read TGTGCCAGCAGCCAAGGACCCTCTTACAATGAGCAGTTCTTC. The V call is TRBV14, the J call TRBJ2-1; D call uncertain. CDR1 and CDR2 (germline): SGHDN, FVKESK. This CDR3 is 14 amino acids long. V was trimmed by 1 base and J by 4 bases, leaving 8 bases between them.

This clonotype was detected only a few times. The V and J genes are TRBV7-9 and TRBJ1-6; D uncertain. V was trimmed by 1 base and J by 7 bases, leaving 8 bases between them. Germline V gives CDR1 SEHNR, CDR2 FQNEAQ (reference sequence). This CDR3 comprises 14 residues. The CDR3: CASSLEDGNSPLHF. CDR3 nucleotides: TGTGCCAGCAGCTTAGAGGACGGGAATTCACCCCTCCACTTT.